The rows below give T cell receptor beta chains drawn from one sample of a study of long-term antiretroviral therapy in people with HIV. The data were produced by immunoSEQ multiplex PCR, yet TCRdb's version contains in-frame clones alone and is incomplete. The table lists roughly 29,000 clones, 95% of them singletons. Here the sequenced sample was unsorted PBMCs, taken 5.3 years after starting antiretroviral therapy. Source of these receptors: a man over 45 with HIV. Each CDR3 is given with its conserved first and last residue. Fields, in order: clone size, D gene, J gene, V gene, CDR3 protein, CDR3 DNA. A D gene is named only where the DNA matches it firmly. Not all rows give a size; the values are once, few, many and, for expanded clones, a class.

abundance: NA
d_gene: NA
j_gene: TRBJ2-7
v_gene: TRBV7-2
CDR3aa: CASSFSYEQYF
CDR3nt: TGTGCCAGCAGCTTCTCCTACGAGCAGTACTTC

abundance: NA
d_gene: NA
j_gene: TRBJ1-1
v_gene: TRBV4-3
CDR3aa: CASSQTYGGGTEAFF
CDR3nt: TGCGCCAGCAGCCAAACGTACGGGGGCGGCACTGAAGCTTTCTTT

abundance: NA
d_gene: TRBD2
j_gene: TRBJ2-7
v_gene: TRBV7-2
CDR3aa: CASSLSGGRIYEQYF
CDR3nt: TGTGCCAGCAGCCTCAGCGGGGGGCGAATCTACGAGCAGTACTTC

abundance: NA
d_gene: NA
j_gene: TRBJ1-2
v_gene: TRBV2
CDR3aa: CASSELRGAVNGYTF
CDR3nt: TGTGCCAGCAGTGAATTGAGGGGGGCAGTCAATGGCTACACCTTC

abundance: NA
d_gene: NA
j_gene: TRBJ1-1
v_gene: TRBV19
CDR3aa: CASKVEGANTEAFF
CDR3nt: TGTGCCAGTAAAGTCGAGGGCGCCAACACTGAAGCTTTCTTT

abundance: NA
d_gene: NA
j_gene: TRBJ1-1
v_gene: TRBV5-5
CDR3aa: CASSLVAGVTEAFF
CDR3nt: TGTGCCAGCAGCTTGGTCGCAGGGGTGACTGAAGCTTTCTTT

abundance: NA
d_gene: NA
j_gene: TRBJ2-2
v_gene: TRBV10-3
CDR3aa: CAITMGDLNTGELFF
CDR3nt: TGTGCCATCACTATGGGGGATCTGAACACCGGGGAGCTGTTTTTT

abundance: NA
d_gene: NA
j_gene: TRBJ2-7
v_gene: TRBV9
CDR3aa: CASAPEGRAYEQYF
CDR3nt: TGTGCCAGCGCACCAGAGGGGCGGGCCTACGAGCAGTACTTC

abundance: NA
d_gene: NA
j_gene: TRBJ1-5
v_gene: TRBV7-6
CDR3aa: CASSLGINQPQHF
CDR3nt: TGTGCCAGCAGCTTAGGAATTAATCAGCCCCAGCATTTT

abundance: NA
d_gene: TRBD2
j_gene: TRBJ2-1
v_gene: TRBV6-6
CDR3aa: CASSYAPGGSYNEQFF
CDR3nt: TGTGCCAGCAGTTACGCTCCCGGGGGGTCCTACAATGAGCAGTTCTTC

abundance: NA
d_gene: TRBD1
j_gene: TRBJ1-6
v_gene: TRBV5-1
CDR3aa: CASSLGQGINSPLHF
CDR3nt: TGCGCCAGCAGCCTCGGACAGGGGATAAATTCACCCCTCCACTTT

abundance: NA
d_gene: TRBD1
j_gene: TRBJ2-1
v_gene: TRBV11-1
CDR3aa: CASSWDRVSDEQFF
CDR3nt: TGTGCCAGCAGCTGGGACAGGGTCTCGGATGAGCAGTTCTTC

abundance: NA
d_gene: NA
j_gene: TRBJ1-4
v_gene: TRBV5-6
CDR3aa: CASSLGRRNEKLFF
CDR3nt: TGTGCCAGCAGCTTGGGCAGGCGTAATGAAAAACTGTTTTTT

abundance: NA
d_gene: NA
j_gene: TRBJ2-7
v_gene: TRBV2
CDR3aa: CASAWHEDYEQYF
CDR3nt: TGTGCCAGCGCTTGGCATGAGGACTACGAGCAGTACTTC

abundance: NA
d_gene: TRBD2
j_gene: TRBJ2-7
v_gene: TRBV13
CDR3aa: CASSLGRGGGTSSYEQYF
CDR3nt: TGTGCCAGCAGCTTAGGCCGGGGCGGGGGGACGAGCTCCTACGAGCAGTACTTC

abundance: few
d_gene: NA
j_gene: TRBJ2-1
v_gene: TRBV5-1
CDR3aa: CASSSPGEVLNSYNEQFF
CDR3nt: TGCGCCAGCAGCTCACCGGGAGAGGTCCTAAACTCCTACAATGAGCAGTTCTTC

abundance: NA
d_gene: TRBD1
j_gene: TRBJ2-7
v_gene: TRBV5-6
CDR3aa: CASSLVDRPYEQYF
CDR3nt: TGTGCCAGCAGCCTCGTGGACAGGCCATACGAGCAGTACTTC

abundance: NA
d_gene: TRBD1
j_gene: TRBJ1-2
v_gene: TRBV27
CDR3aa: CASRRGHLNYGYTF
CDR3nt: TGTGCCAGCAGGAGGGGGCACCTTAACTATGGCTACACCTTC

abundance: NA
d_gene: NA
j_gene: TRBJ2-7
v_gene: TRBV27
CDR3aa: CASKRTAVGSYEQYF
CDR3nt: TGTGCCAGCAAAAGGACGGCCGTGGGCTCCTACGAGCAGTACTTC

abundance: NA
d_gene: TRBD1
j_gene: TRBJ2-7
v_gene: TRBV28
CDR3aa: CASSFRQGRGEQYF
CDR3nt: TGTGCCAGCAGTTTCAGACAGGGTCGGGGCGAGCAGTACTTC

abundance: NA
d_gene: NA
j_gene: TRBJ1-6
v_gene: TRBV25-1
CDR3aa: CASSEEQLSSPLHF
CDR3nt: TGTGCCAGCAGTGAAGAACAGTTATCTTCACCCCTCCACTTT

abundance: once
d_gene: TRBD2
j_gene: TRBJ2-3
v_gene: TRBV2
CDR3aa: CASSDLAGGTDTQYF
CDR3nt: TGTGCCAGCAGTGACCTAGCGGGGGGCACAGATACGCAGTATTTT

abundance: NA
d_gene: NA
j_gene: TRBJ2-3
v_gene: TRBV7-9
CDR3aa: CASSLGSRGEGTDTQYF
CDR3nt: TGTGCCAGCAGCTTAGGGTCCAGGGGAGAGGGCACAGATACGCAGTATTTT

abundance: NA
d_gene: NA
j_gene: TRBJ1-5
v_gene: TRBV19
CDR3aa: CASSSRGEPQHF
CDR3nt: TGTGCCAGTAGTTCGCGGGGGGAGCCCCAGCATTTT

abundance: NA
d_gene: NA
j_gene: TRBJ2-3
v_gene: TRBV4-3
CDR3aa: CASSQERGADTQYF
CDR3nt: TGCGCCAGCAGCCAAGAGAGGGGGGCAGATACGCAGTATTTT

abundance: NA
d_gene: NA
j_gene: TRBJ1-1
v_gene: TRBV9
CDR3aa: CASSEGEGWDTEAFF
CDR3nt: TGTGCCAGCAGCGAGGGAGAGGGGTGGGACACTGAAGCTTTCTTT

abundance: NA
d_gene: NA
j_gene: TRBJ2-1
v_gene: TRBV11-2
CDR3aa: CASSLVPDRQFF
CDR3nt: TGTGCCAGCAGCTTAGTCCCGGACCGACAGTTCTTC

abundance: NA
d_gene: NA
j_gene: TRBJ2-7
v_gene: TRBV5-1
CDR3aa: CASSLTQGYEQYF
CDR3nt: TGCGCCAGCAGCTTGACACAGGGCTACGAGCAGTACTTC

abundance: once
d_gene: NA
j_gene: TRBJ2-7
v_gene: TRBV6-5
CDR3aa: CASSYSARGHEQYF
CDR3nt: TGTGCCAGCAGTTACTCAGCTCGGGGCCACGAGCAGTACTTC

abundance: NA
d_gene: NA
j_gene: TRBJ2-7
v_gene: TRBV6-1
CDR3aa: CASSTEGYEQYF
CDR3nt: TGTGCCAGCAGTACGGAAGGCTACGAGCAGTACTTC

abundance: NA
d_gene: NA
j_gene: TRBJ1-3
v_gene: TRBV19
CDR3aa: CASSITTRTVSGNTIYF
CDR3nt: TGTGCCAGTAGTATCACAACAAGGACAGTCTCTGGAAACACCATATATTTT

abundance: NA
d_gene: TRBD2
j_gene: TRBJ2-3
v_gene: TRBV6-5
CDR3aa: CASSYGRGSTDTQYF
CDR3nt: TGTGCCAGCAGTTACGGGCGGGGGAGCACAGATACGCAGTATTTT

abundance: once
d_gene: TRBD1
j_gene: TRBJ1-1
v_gene: TRBV30
CDR3aa: CAWSASTGSNTEAFF
CDR3nt: TGTGCCTGGAGTGCCTCGACAGGGTCAAACACTGAAGCTTTCTTT

abundance: NA
d_gene: TRBD1
j_gene: TRBJ2-7
v_gene: TRBV6-5
CDR3aa: CASSSGQGSTRQYF
CDR3nt: TGTGCCAGCAGCTCAGGACAGGGGAGTACGAGGCAGTACTTC

abundance: NA
d_gene: TRBD2
j_gene: TRBJ2-2
v_gene: TRBV29-1
CDR3aa: CSVSAGVPTGELFF
CDR3nt: TGCAGCGTTTCAGCGGGGGTACCCACCGGGGAGCTGTTTTTT

abundance: NA
d_gene: NA
j_gene: TRBJ1-3
v_gene: TRBV30
CDR3aa: CAWTPEISGNTIYF
CDR3nt: TGTGCCTGGACCCCCGAGATCTCTGGAAACACCATATATTTT

abundance: NA
d_gene: TRBD1
j_gene: TRBJ1-1
v_gene: TRBV2
CDR3aa: CASSDPTGPNTEAFF
CDR3nt: TGTGCCAGCAGCGATCCGACAGGGCCGAACACTGAAGCTTTCTTT

abundance: NA
d_gene: TRBD1
j_gene: TRBJ1-4
v_gene: TRBV28
CDR3aa: CASSPQGETNEKLFF
CDR3nt: TGTGCCAGCAGTCCACAGGGGGAGACTAATGAAAAACTGTTTTTT

abundance: NA
d_gene: NA
j_gene: TRBJ2-7
v_gene: TRBV5-6
CDR3aa: CASSLGSDLYEQYF
CDR3nt: TGTGCCAGCAGCTTGGGGTCAGATCTCTACGAGCAGTACTTC

abundance: NA
d_gene: NA
j_gene: TRBJ2-7
v_gene: TRBV5-5
CDR3aa: CASSLAWGEDEQYF
CDR3nt: TGTGCCAGCAGCTTGGCTTGGGGAGAAGACGAGCAGTACTTC

abundance: NA
d_gene: NA
j_gene: TRBJ2-1
v_gene: TRBV7-2
CDR3aa: CASSLGLANNEQFF
CDR3nt: TGTGCCAGCAGCTTAGGGCTAGCGAACAATGAGCAGTTCTTC